The entry below describes one T cell receptor beta chain. Its cognate antigen is unknown. This sample stems from a study of T-cell memory formation after mild COVID-19. Study-wide results and caveats: The authors did not confirm SARS-CoV-2 specificity of second-wave clones peaking day 37.

After 5'RACE with constant-segment primers, TCR alpha and TCR beta cDNA libraries carrying sample barcodes and UMIs were obtained. TCRdb independently ran MiXCR on the 5' RACE reads; one entry per CDR3 protein. The sample contains approximately 560,000 distinct CDR3 sequences, roughly 17% of which appear only once. CDR3 size: 14 residues. Germline CDR1 DFQATT, CDR2 SNEGSKA (reference sequence). Sequences were obtained from PBMCs or a T cell subset sorted from them (not recorded which). The chain employs TRBV20-1 and TRBJ2-3, with D possibly matching TRBD1 (5 bases). This receptor was taken from an adult woman who had mild COVID-19 (a few samples of this study predate the infection). Cell type and time point are not known. The CDR3 protein is CSKQAQRSTDTQYF. The DNA of the CDR3 is TGCAGCAAACAGGCTCAGCGCAGCACAGATACGCAGTATTTT.